A selection of T cell receptor beta chains follows, all from one sample in a study of T cell repertoires and Cas9 in healthy adults. Generated by immunoSEQ multiplex PCR, the TCRdb table keeps only in-frame clones and is missing some. The table shows some 20,000 clones, with around 90% occurring only once. The sequencing sample was made of CD4+ effector T cells (CD127+, CD25-, CD137-, CD154-) from PBMCs; culture status not recorded. The receptor source for this set is a human donor in good health. Both conserved end residues are part of each CDR3. The D gene is left open where the match is weak. Clone sizes are given selectively: once, few, many, or a class where the clone is expanded.

>TRBJ2-5|.|.|TRBV9
TGTGCCAGCAGCGTAGTAGAGGGGTTGGAGACCCAGTACTTC
CASSVVEGLETQYF
>TRBJ2-1|TRBD2|once|TRBV2
TGTGCCAGCAGCTCAACTAGCGGGATAATCTATGAGCAGTTCTTC
CASSSTSGIIYEQFF
>TRBJ2-7|TRBD1|.|TRBV6-1
TGTGCCAGCAGTGAGCCGGGACAGGGGCTCCTCGAGCAGTACTTC
CASSEPGQGLLEQYF
>TRBJ1-2|.|.|TRBV29-1
TGCAGCGTTGACACAGGCGGTGATGGCTACACCTTC
CSVDTGGDGYTF
>TRBJ1-1|TRBD1|few|TRBV5-1
TGCGCCAGTACAGGGGGCGGGGACACTGAAGCTTTCTTT
CASTGGGDTEAFF
>TRBJ2-7|TRBD1|.|TRBV6-5
TGTGCCAGCAGCCGGGACAGTCCCTACGAGCAGTACTTC
CASSRDSPYEQYF
>TRBJ1-5|.|.|TRBV4-1
TGCGCCAGCAGCCAAGGGGAGAATAGCAATCAGCCCCAGCATTTT
CASSQGENSNQPQHF
>TRBJ2-7|TRBD2|.|TRBV27
TGTGCCAGCAGTCTTCGGGGGGGTTTGGGCTACGAGCAGTACTTC
CASSLRGGLGYEQYF
>TRBJ2-7|.|.|TRBV27
TGTGCCAGCAGTTTATATGGCAGGGGGGGCTCCTACGAGCAGTACTTC
CASSLYGRGGSYEQYF
>TRBJ1-2|.|once|TRBV28
TGTGCCAGCAGCGTTGGACACCTTTATGGCTACACCTTC
CASSVGHLYGYTF
>TRBJ1-5|.|.|TRBV27
TGTGCCAGCAGCCCGGGACCGACAGATAGCAATCAGCCCCAGCATTTT
CASSPGPTDSNQPQHF
>TRBJ2-2|TRBD1|.|TRBV19
TGTGCCAGTAGGCCCGGGACAGCGAACACCGGGGAGCTGTTTTTT
CASRPGTANTGELFF
>TRBJ2-6|TRBD1|.|TRBV27
TGTGCCAGCTCCGGGACAGCAACTGGGGCCAACGTCCTGACTTTC
CASSGTATGANVLTF
>TRBJ1-6|TRBD1|.|TRBV6-4
TGTGCCAGCAACTTACAGGGGCCTGATAATTCACCCCTCCACTTT
CASNLQGPDNSPLHF
>TRBJ2-7|.|.|TRBV6-5
TGTGCCAGCAGTGACAGGTGGAGCTCCTACGAGCAGTACTTC
CASSDRWSSYEQYF
>TRBJ1-2|.|.|TRBV7-2
TGTGCCAGCAGCAACGGACAGATCTATGGCTACACCTTC
CASSNGQIYGYTF
>TRBJ1-4|.|.|TRBV18
TGTGCCAGCTCACCAAACCAGGGCGCATCAACTAATGAAAAACTGTTTTTT
CASSPNQGASTNEKLFF
>TRBJ2-2|.|.|TRBV7-9
TGTGCCAGCAGCTTGGCCGACTGGAACACCGGGGAGCTGTTTTTT
CASSLADWNTGELFF
>TRBJ1-5|.|.|TRBV19
TGTGCCAGTTCCTGGGGAAATCAGCCCCAGCATTTT
CASSWGNQPQHF
>TRBJ1-3|.|.|TRBV4-2
TGTGCCAGCAGCCAGGATGGGACGTTGGTCTCTGGAAACACCATATATTTT
CASSQDGTLVSGNTIYF
>TRBJ2-7|.|.|TRBV19
TGTGCCAGTAGTATGAAGGTTTCCCACGAGCAGTACTTC
CASSMKVSHEQYF
>TRBJ1-1|.|.|TRBV11-2
TGTGCCAGCAGCTTAGCTGACCGAGGGGTTGAAGCTTTCTTT
CASSLADRGVEAFF
>TRBJ2-5|.|.|TRBV6-1
TGTGCCAGCAGTGAACAGGGCGCCCAGTACTTC
CASSEQGAQYF
>TRBJ2-1|.|.|TRBV9
TGTGCCAGCAGCGTAGCAGGGTACAATGAGCAGTTCTTC
CASSVAGYNEQFF
>TRBJ1-1|.|.|TRBV28
TGTGCCAGCACCTTAGGAGGGACGTACACTGAAGCTTTCTTT
CASTLGGTYTEAFF
>TRBJ1-4|TRBD1|.|TRBV27
TGTGCCAGCAGTTCAGCCGGGACAGGGGAGGGGAAACTGTTTTTT
CASSSAGTGEGKLFF
>TRBJ1-6|TRBD1|.|TRBV19
TGTGCCAGTAGTTCGGGACAGGGACTTAATTCACCCCTCCACTTT
CASSSGQGLNSPLHF
>TRBJ1-4|.|.|TRBV5-1
TGCGCCAGCAGCCCCGGACAGCTAATTGCAACTAATGAAAAACTGTTTTTT
CASSPGQLIATNEKLFF
>TRBJ2-3|.|.|TRBV7-2
TGTGCCAGCAGCTTAGGGACCTCGGGGGATACGCAGTATTTT
CASSLGTSGDTQYF
>TRBJ1-1|.|.|TRBV25-1
TGTGCCAGCAGTGGAGGGTCCGGAACTGAAGCTTTCTTT
CASSGGSGTEAFF
>TRBJ2-7|TRBD2|.|TRBV7-2
TGTGCCAGCAGCGCCTCGCCGGGACTAGCGGGAGGGAGGAACTACGAGCAGTACTTC
CASSASPGLAGGRNYEQYF
>TRBJ2-3|TRBD2|.|TRBV6-1
TGTGCCAGCAGGACGGGACTAGCGGGACCAGATACGCAGTATTTT
CASRTGLAGPDTQYF
>TRBJ1-4|.|.|TRBV15
TGTGCCACCAGCAGAGATAATGAAAAACTGTTTTTT
CATSRDNEKLFF
>TRBJ2-2|.|few|TRBV6-6
TGTGCCAGCAGTTACTTCGGGGGAACCGGGGAGCTGTTTTTT
CASSYFGGTGELFF
>TRBJ2-3|.|.|TRBV28
TGTGCCAGCAGGAATGAGCGCCTAGATACGCAGTATTTT
CASRNERLDTQYF
>TRBJ1-3|.|.|TRBV5-1
TGCGCCAGCAGAAGGGACTTGCGCTCTGGAAACACCATATATTTT
CASRRDLRSGNTIYF
>TRBJ2-7|.|once|TRBV11-2
TGTGCCAGCAGCCGGTCGGGGCGGCGGGCCAGCTCCTACGAGCAGTACTTC
CASSRSGRRASSYEQYF
>TRBJ2-6|.|.|TRBV5-8
TGTGCCAGTCCTTCTGGGGCCAACGTCCCGACTTTC
CASPSGANVPTF
>TRBJ2-2|TRBD1|.|TRBV2
TGTGCCAGGACCAGACAGGGGGCCGGCGGGGAGCTGTTTTTT
CARTRQGAGGELFF
>TRBJ2-5|TRBD2|.|TRBV28
TGTGCCAGCACCTCCCTCTGGATGGGACTAGGGGGGGAGACCCAGTACTTC
CASTSLWMGLGGETQYF
>TRBJ1-6|.|.|TRBV28
TGTGCCAGCAGGTCCGGGACGGTGAATTCACCCCTCCACTTT
CASRSGTVNSPLHF
>TRBJ2-2|.|.|TRBV10-3
TGTGCCATCAGTGATTCTAGACCCGGGGAGCTGTTTTTT
CAISDSRPGELFF
>TRBJ2-5|TRBD2|once|TRBV10-3
TGTGCCAGTAACCGGGGGGAAAAAGAGACCCAGTACTTC
CASNRGEKETQYF
>TRBJ2-1|.|.|TRBV7-6
TGTGCCAGCAGCTTAGCGATAGGGCAGGGCGAGGACAATGAGCAGTTCTTC
CASSLAIGQGEDNEQFF
>TRBJ1-1|TRBD1|.|TRBV28
TGTGCCAGCCTAATTCGGGACAGGGGAACTGAAGCTTTCTTT
CASLIRDRGTEAFF
>TRBJ2-3|.|once|TRBV15
TGTGCCACCAGCATAGGACAGCAGAGCACAGATACGCAGTATTTT
CATSIGQQSTDTQYF
>TRBJ2-2|.|.|TRBV2
TGTGCCAGCAGGCCACAGGGAGGGACCGGGGAGCTGTTTTTT
CASRPQGGTGELFF
>TRBJ2-7|TRBD1|once|TRBV15
TGTGCCACCAGCCGGGACAGAGGCTACGAGCAGTACTTC
CATSRDRGYEQYF
>TRBJ2-6|.|few|TRBV11-1
TGTGCCAGCAGCTTAAATAGACACAACTCTGGGGCCAACGTCCTGACTTTC
CASSLNRHNSGANVLTF
>TRBJ1-5|.|.|TRBV5-1
TGCGCCAGCAGCTTGGCCGGTCAGGGTTCGCCCCAGCATTTT
CASSLAGQGSPQHF
>TRBJ2-2|TRBD2|.|TRBV4-2
TGTGCCAGCAGCCAAGGGACTAGCGGGGACGCCGGGGAGCTGTTTTTT
CASSQGTSGDAGELFF
>TRBJ1-4|.|.|TRBV5-1
TGCGCCAGCAGCGGAAGGGCCGCAACAACTAATGAAAAACTGTTTTTT
CASSGRAATTNEKLFF
>TRBJ1-3|.|.|TRBV28
TGTGCCAGCAGTTTATTTGACACCATATATTTT
CASSLFDTIYF
>TRBJ1-1|TRBD1|.|TRBV6-5
TGTGCCAGCAGTTATAACAGGGGGCCCGACACTGAAGCTTTCTTT
CASSYNRGPDTEAFF
>TRBJ1-4|.|few|TRBV5-1
TGCGCCAGCAGCCGAAATCAGGGCGAAAAACTGTTTTTT
CASSRNQGEKLFF
>TRBJ2-4|.|.|TRBV11-2
TGTGCCAGCAGCCTTTACAGGGCGGAAAACATTCAGTACTTC
CASSLYRAENIQYF
>TRBJ1-3|.|.|TRBV28
TGTGCCAGCAGTTTACCGCAGTCCCCGTCCGACACCATATATTTT
CASSLPQSPSDTIYF